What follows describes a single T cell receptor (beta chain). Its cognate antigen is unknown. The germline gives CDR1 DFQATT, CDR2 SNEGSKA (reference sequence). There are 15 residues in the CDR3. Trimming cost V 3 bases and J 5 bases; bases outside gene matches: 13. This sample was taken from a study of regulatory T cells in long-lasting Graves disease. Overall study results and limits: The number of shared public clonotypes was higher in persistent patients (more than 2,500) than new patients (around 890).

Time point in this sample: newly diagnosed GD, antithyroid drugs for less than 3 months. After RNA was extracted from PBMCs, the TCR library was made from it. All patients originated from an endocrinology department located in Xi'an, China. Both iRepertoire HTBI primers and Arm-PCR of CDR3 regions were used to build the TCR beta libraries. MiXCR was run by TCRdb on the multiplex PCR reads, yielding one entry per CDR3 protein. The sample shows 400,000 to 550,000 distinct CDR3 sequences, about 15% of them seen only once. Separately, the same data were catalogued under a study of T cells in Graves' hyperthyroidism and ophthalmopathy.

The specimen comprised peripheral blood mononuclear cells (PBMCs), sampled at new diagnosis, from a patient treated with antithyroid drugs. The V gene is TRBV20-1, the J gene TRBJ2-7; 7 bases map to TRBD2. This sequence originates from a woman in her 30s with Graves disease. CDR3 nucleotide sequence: TGCAGTGCTAGTGCGGCTAGCGGTCTAGGGAACGAGCAGTACTTC. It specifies CSASAASGLGNEQYF.